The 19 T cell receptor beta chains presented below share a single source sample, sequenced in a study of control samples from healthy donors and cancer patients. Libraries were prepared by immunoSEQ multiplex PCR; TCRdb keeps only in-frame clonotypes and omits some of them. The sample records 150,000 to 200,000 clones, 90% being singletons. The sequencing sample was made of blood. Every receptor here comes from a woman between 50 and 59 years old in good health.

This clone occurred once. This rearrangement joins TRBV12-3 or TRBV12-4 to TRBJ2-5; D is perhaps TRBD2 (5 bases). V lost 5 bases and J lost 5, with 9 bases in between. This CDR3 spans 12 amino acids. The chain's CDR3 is CASSPSSETQYF. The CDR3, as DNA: TGTGCCAGCAGTCCTAGCAGCGAGACCCAGTACTTC.

In DNA, the CDR3 is TGTGCCAGCAGCTTATCTGGGACAGAGGGTGAAGCTTTCTTT. Translated: CASSLSGTEGEAFF. The rearrangement links TRBV7-3 to TRBJ1-1; TRBD1 agrees at 7 bases. The V gene's germline CDR1 is SGHTA and CDR2 FQGTGA. CDR3 size: 14 residues. Germline trimming cut 2 bases from V and 7 bases from J; bases unmatched to any gene: 7.

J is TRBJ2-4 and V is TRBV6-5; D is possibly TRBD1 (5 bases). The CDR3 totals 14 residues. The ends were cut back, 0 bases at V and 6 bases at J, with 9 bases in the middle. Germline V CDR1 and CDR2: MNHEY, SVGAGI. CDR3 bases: TGTGCCAGCAGTTACTCGAAAGGGGTAAACATTCAGTACTTC. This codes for CASSYSKGVNIQYF.

CDR3 bases: TGCAGTGCTAGTGGGCAGGCCGTCTCCTACAATGAGCAGTTCTTC. As protein: CSASGQAVSYNEQFF. The rearrangement joins TRBV20-1 to TRBJ2-1; D not certain. V was trimmed by 3 bases and J by 0 bases, leaving 12 bases between them. CDR3 length: 15 amino acids. The germline V gene encodes CDR1 DFQATT and CDR2 SNEGSKA (reference sequence).

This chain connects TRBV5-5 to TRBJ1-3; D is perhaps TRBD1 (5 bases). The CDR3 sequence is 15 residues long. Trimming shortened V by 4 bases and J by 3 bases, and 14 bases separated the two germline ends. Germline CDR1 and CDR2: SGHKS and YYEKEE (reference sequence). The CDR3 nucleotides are TGTGCCAGCAGCGCCGCAGGGCGCGGTGGAAACACCATATATTTT. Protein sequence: CASSAAGRGGNTIYF.

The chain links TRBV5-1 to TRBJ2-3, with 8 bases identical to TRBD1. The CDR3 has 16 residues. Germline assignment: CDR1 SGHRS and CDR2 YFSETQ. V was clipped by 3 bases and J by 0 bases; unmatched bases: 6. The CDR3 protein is CASSYGDRKSTDTQYF. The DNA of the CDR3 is TGCGCCAGCAGCTACGGGGACAGGAAAAGCACAGATACGCAGTATTTT.

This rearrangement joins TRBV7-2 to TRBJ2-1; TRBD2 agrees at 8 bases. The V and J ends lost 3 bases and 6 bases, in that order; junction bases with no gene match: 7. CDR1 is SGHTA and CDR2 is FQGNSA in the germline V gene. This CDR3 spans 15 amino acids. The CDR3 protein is CASSFSTSGFNEQFF. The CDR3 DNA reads TGTGCCAGCAGCTTTAGTACTAGCGGATTCAATGAGCAGTTCTTC.

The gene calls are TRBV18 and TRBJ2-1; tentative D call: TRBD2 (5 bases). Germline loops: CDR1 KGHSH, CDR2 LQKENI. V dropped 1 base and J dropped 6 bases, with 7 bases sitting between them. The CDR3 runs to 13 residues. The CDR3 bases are TGTGCCAGCTCACCACGGCTAGCCAATGAGCAGTTCTTC. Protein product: CASSPRLANEQFF.

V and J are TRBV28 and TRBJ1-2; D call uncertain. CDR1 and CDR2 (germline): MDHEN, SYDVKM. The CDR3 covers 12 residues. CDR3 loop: CATHRRTHGYTF. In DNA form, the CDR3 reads TGTGCAACACACCGACGGACTCATGGCTACACCTTC.

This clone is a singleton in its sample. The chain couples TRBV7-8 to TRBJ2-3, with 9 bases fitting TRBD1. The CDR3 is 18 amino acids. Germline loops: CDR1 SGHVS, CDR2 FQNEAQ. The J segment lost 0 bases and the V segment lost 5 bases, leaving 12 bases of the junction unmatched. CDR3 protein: CASSPRRGTGRSTDTQYF. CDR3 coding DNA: TGTGCCAGCAGCCCTAGGAGGGGGACAGGGCGAAGCACAGATACGCAGTATTTT.

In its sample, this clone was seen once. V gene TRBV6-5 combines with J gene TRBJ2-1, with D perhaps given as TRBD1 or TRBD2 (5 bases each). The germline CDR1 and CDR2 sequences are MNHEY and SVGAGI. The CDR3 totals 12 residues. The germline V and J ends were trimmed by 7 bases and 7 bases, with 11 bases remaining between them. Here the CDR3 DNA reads TGTGCCAGCACATGGGGGAAGAATGAGCAGTTCTTC. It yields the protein CASTWGKNEQFF.

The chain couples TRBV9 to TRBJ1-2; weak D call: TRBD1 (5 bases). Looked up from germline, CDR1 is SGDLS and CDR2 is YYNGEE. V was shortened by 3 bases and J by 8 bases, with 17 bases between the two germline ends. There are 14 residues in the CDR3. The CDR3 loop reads CASSGEQGVEGYTF. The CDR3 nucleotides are TGTGCCAGCAGCGGCGAGCAGGGTGTTGAGGGCTACACCTTC.

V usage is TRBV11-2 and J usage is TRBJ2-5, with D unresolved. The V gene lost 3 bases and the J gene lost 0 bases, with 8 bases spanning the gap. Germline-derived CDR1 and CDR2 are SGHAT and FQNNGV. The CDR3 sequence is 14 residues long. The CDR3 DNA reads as TGTGCCAGCAGCTTCGGAGCTTACCAAGAGACCCAGTACTTC. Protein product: CASSFGAYQETQYF. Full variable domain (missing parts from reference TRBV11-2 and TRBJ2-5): EAGVAQSPRYKIIEKRQSVAFWCNPISGHATLYWYQQILGQGPKLLIQFQNNGVVDDSQLPKDRFSAERLKGVDSTLKIQPAKLEDSAVYLCASSFGAYQETQYFGPGTRLLVL.

The CDR3 DNA sequence: TGTGCCAGCAGCTATGAGGGCTATGGCTACACCTTC. Translated, it gives CASSYEGYGYTF. This chain joins TRBV5-5 and TRBJ1-2; no definite D call. This CDR3 contains 12 residues. Germline V gene lookup returns CDR1 SGHKS and CDR2 YYEKEE (reference sequence). Trimming took off 3 bases at V and 4 bases at J, with 7 bases between the two ends.

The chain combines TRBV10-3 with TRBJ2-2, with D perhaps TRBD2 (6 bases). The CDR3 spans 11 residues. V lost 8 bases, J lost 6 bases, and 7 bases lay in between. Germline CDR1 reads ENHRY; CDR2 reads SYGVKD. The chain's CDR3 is CAIGGAGELFF. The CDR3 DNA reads TGTGCCATCGGCGGGGCCGGGGAGCTGTTTTTT.

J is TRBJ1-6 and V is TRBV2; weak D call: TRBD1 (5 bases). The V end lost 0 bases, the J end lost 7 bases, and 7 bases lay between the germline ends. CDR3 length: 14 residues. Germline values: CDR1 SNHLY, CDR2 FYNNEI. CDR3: CASSEAQGNSPLHF. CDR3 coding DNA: TGTGCCAGCAGTGAAGCCCAGGGAAATTCACCCCTCCACTTT.

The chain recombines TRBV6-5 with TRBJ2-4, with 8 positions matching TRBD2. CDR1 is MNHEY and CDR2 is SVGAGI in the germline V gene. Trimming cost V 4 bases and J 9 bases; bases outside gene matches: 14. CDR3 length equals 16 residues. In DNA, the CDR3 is TGTGCCAGCAGTTTCGCCGGGGGGGCCCGTGTTGGCATTCAGTACTTC. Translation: CASSFAGGARVGIQYF.

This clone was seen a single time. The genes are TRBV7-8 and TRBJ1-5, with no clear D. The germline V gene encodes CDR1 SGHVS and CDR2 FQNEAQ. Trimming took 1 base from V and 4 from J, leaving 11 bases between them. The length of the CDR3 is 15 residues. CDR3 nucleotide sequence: TGTGCCAGCAGCTTAGTTTGGCAGAAGAATCAGCCCCAGCATTTT. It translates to CASSLVWQKNQPQHF.

The CDR3 here is CAISEWIRTDYRNTIYF. CDR3 bases: TGTGCCATCAGTGAGTGGATACGTACTGACTATCGAAACACCATATATTTT. The V and J genes are TRBV10-3 and TRBJ1-3; D unresolved. Between the trimmed V and J ends, which lost 1 base and 5 bases, there was a span of 18 bases. There are 17 residues in the CDR3. Germline V lookup: CDR1 ENHRY, CDR2 SYGVKD.